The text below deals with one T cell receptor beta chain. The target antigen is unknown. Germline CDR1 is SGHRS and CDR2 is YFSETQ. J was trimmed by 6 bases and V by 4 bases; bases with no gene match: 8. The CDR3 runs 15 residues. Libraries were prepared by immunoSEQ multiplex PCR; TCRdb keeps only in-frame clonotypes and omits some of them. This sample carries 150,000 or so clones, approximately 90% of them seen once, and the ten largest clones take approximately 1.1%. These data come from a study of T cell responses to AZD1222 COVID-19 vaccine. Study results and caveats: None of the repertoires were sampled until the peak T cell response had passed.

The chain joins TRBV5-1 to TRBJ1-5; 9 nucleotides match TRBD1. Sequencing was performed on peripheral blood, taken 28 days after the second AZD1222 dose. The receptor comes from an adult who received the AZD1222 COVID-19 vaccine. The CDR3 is CASSPGQGDGQPQHF. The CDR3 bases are TGCGCCAGCAGCCCGGGACAGGGCGACGGTCAGCCCCAGCATTTT.